The rows below give T cell receptor beta chains drawn from one sample of a study of early T cells in non-severe SARS-CoV-2 infection. TCRdb called the 5' RACE reads again in MiXCR, with one record for every CDR3 protein. Of over 50,000 distinct CDR3 sequences in the sample, roughly 7.1% were seen once. This material consisted of whole blood, taken at baseline. The receptors shown here come from an adult who was a healthcare worker with PCR-confirmed SARS-CoV-2 infection or an uninfected control (not recorded which). Each CDR3 is given without its conserved first and last residue.

v_call	cdr3_aa
TRBV6-2/TRBV6-3	ASHQPPGTEAF
TRBV15	ATSRDTSGRAQF
TRBV7-9	ASSLHASLAVDT
TRBV6-2/TRBV6-3	ASSELAVTSGRKVGETQY
TRBV28	ASSSTGQGAQDTQY
TRBV4-1	ASSQVGLTGELF
TRBV4-1	ASSRGQDQETQY
TRBV5-1	ASSDSGSSSYNEQF
TRBV20-1	SGQGTGVGYT
TRBV24-1	ATSDVTWRNEQF
TRBV28	ASSSPRVGVANTGELF
TRBV4-1	ASSQEQGYTGELF
TRBV19	ASGNGQLNTGELF
TRBV5-1	ASSLAPSGVNGDEQY
TRBV5-1	ASSLGGPDEQY
TRBV29-1	SVTDRGAYEQY
TRBV20-1	SARPSSGSLYEQY
TRBV4-3	ASSQSWGPNHYGYT
TRBV19	ASSIGRPLTPSVSGANVLT
TRBV7-2	ASSPRLSYGYT
TRBV20-1	SAPDSTSYGYT
TRBV10-3	AISAQREHTGELF
TRBV28	ASSSDPKRTGLLWGQF
TRBV4-2	ASSQGVTSGSADTQY
TRBV25-1	ASTPSGPQETQY
TRBV6-2/TRBV6-3	AIHPDREEKGYT
TRBV18	ASSDSQRLNYGYT
TRBV7-8	ASSTGDFSYEQY
TRBV7-3	ASSLMGGETQY
TRBV28	ASSLGSAGSYEQY
TRBV28	ASSFSGGLRISTDTQY
TRBV5-1	ASSRDLYNEQF
TRBV20-1	SARLWEGLAEAF
TRBV19	ASTSAGHPGNQPQH
TRBV25-1	ASSDWETQY
TRBV6-2/TRBV6-3	ASSPGTGRTDTQY
TRBV19	ASSRDSHYEQY
TRBV6-5	ASSSRTSGVSSTDTQY
TRBV19	ASTAENYGYT
TRBV12-3/TRBV12-4	ASSSSGLETQY
TRBV12-3/TRBV12-4	ASSRRSGNTIY
TRBV6-2/TRBV6-3	ASRSGTVQETQY
TRBV9	ASSALTGVQETQY
TRBV7-2	ASSSRTGGYGYT
TRBV27	ASREAGTDTQY
TRBV2	ASSTLTYEQY
TRBV7-9	ASSLSVGEQY
TRBV29-1	SAEGPTGRGANVLT
TRBV12-3/TRBV12-4	ASSQAGGPDTQY
TRBV11-2	ASSLRGTQETQY
TRBV18	ASSSGTATYEQY
TRBV20-1	SARGGLAGPDTQY
TRBV7-2	ASGWDTQNTEAF
TRBV7-6	ASRSLSGKVGEQF
TRBV28	ASSLQLANYGYT